The clone carrying this TCR beta chain appeared many times. Each CDR3 protein is one row after TCRdb ran MiXCR on the multiplex PCR reads. The data show more than 250,000 distinct CDR3 sequences, over 30% seen once. The sample comes from a study of breast tumors, draining lymph nodes, adjacent tissues. Samples came from axillary lymph nodes draining the breast cancer. This CDR3 region has 17 residues. The germline V and J ends were trimmed by 0 bases and 1 base, with 13 bases remaining between them. Germline assignment: CDR1 MGHRA and CDR2 YSYEKL. The chain uses TRBV4-1 and TRBJ2-1; the D gene is possibly TRBD2 (6 bases). The origin of this receptor is a female donor with breast cancer. Some clones in this sample may be carry-over from other donors' samples. Sequenced sample: axillary lymph node tissue. This CDR3 reads CASSQDSRDWSYNEQFF. CDR3 bases: TGCGCCAGCAGCCAAGATTCGCGGGACTGGTCCTACAATGAGCAGTTCTTC.